This T cell receptor beta chain stems from a study of T cells in Graves' hyperthyroidism and ophthalmopathy. Whole-study results and caveats: Blood also carried most thyroid clonotypes expanded above 0.001.

Graves' hyperthyroidism qualified as stable when ophthalmopathy did not progress within 18 months. Template material for amplifying TCR beta CDR3 regions consisted of RNA transcripts. HTBI primers drove first-round RT-PCR of the TCR CDR3. One entry per CDR3 protein results from TCRdb running MiXCR on the multiplex PCR reads. The sample carries around 720,000 distinct CDR3 sequences, about 35% recorded once. Points on this clonotype: Its antigen is unknown. With a much larger clone just one base away, this may be a read error.

Sequencing was done on a sample of blood. This TCR was recovered from a woman between 40 and 55 years old with Graves' hyperthyroidism.

The CDR3 DNA sequence: TGTGCCATCAGTGAGGGCAGGGAGGGTCAGCCCCAGCATTTT. Translating it yields CAISEGREGQPQHF. The rearrangement joins TRBV10-3 to TRBJ1-5; a weak D match, TRBD1 (5 bases). Trimming cost V 2 bases and J 6 bases, with 11 bases left between them. Per the germline V gene, CDR1 is ENHRY and CDR2 is SYGVKD. This CDR3 is built from 14 residues.